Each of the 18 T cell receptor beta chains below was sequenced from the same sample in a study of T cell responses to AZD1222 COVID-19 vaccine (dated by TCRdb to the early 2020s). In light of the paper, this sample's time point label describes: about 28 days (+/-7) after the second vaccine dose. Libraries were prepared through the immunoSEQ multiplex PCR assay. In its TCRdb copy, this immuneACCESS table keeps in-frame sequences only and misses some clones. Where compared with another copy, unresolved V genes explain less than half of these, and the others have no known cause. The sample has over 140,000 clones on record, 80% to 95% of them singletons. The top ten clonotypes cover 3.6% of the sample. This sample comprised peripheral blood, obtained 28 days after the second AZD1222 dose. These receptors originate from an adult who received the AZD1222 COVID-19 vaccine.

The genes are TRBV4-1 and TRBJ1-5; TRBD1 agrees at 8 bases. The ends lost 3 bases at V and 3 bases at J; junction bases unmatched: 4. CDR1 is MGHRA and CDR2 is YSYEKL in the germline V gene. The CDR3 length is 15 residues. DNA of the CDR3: TGCGCCAGCAGCCAGGGGACAGGTCTCAATCAGCCCCAGCATTTT. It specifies CASSQGTGLNQPQHF.

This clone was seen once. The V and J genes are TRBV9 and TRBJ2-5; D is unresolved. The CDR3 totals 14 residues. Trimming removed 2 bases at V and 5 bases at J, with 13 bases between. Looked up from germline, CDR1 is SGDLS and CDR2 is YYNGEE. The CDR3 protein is CASSVEPVGETQYF. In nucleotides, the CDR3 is TGTGCCAGCAGCGTGGAACCGGTAGGGGAGACCCAGTACTTC.

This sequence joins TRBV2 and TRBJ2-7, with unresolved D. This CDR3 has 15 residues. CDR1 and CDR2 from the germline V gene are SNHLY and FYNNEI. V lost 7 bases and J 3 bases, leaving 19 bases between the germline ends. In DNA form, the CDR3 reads TGTGCCAGCACTATGGGCCTCGGTAGAGGCTACGAGCAGTACTTC. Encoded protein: CASTMGLGRGYEQYF.

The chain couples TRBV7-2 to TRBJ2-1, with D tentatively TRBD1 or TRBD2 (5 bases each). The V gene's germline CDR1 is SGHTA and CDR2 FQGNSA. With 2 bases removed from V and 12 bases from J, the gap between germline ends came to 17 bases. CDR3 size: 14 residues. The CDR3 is CASSLRDLKIGQFF. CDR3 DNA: TGTGCCAGCAGCTTAAGGGACCTCAAAATCGGGCAGTTCTTC. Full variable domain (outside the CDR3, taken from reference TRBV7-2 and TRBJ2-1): GAGVSQSPSNKVTEKGKDVELRCDPISGHTALYWYRQSLGQGLEFLIYFQGNSAPDKSGLPSDRFSAERTGGSVSTLTIQRTQQEDSAVYLCASSLRDLKIGQFFGPGTRLTVL.

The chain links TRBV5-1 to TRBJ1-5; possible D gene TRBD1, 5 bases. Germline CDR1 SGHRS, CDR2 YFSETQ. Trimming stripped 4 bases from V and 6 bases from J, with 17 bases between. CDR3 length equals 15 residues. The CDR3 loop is CASSLGGSQGQPQHF. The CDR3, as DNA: TGCGCCAGCAGCCTCGGGGGGAGCCAAGGTCAGCCCCAGCATTTT.

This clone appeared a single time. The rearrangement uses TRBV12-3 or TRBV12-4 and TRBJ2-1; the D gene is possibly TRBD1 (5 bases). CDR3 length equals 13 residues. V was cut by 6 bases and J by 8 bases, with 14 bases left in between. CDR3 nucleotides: TGTGCCAGCAGACGAACAGGTACGGATGAGCAGTTCTTC. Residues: CASRRTGTDEQFF.

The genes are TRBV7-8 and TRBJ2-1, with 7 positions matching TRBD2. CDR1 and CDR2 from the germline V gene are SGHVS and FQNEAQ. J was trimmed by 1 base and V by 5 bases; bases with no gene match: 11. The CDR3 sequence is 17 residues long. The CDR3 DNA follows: TGTGCCAGCAGCCCCCGCGGGGGTATAGGGTCCTACAATGAGCAGTTCTTC. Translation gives CASSPRGGIGSYNEQFF.

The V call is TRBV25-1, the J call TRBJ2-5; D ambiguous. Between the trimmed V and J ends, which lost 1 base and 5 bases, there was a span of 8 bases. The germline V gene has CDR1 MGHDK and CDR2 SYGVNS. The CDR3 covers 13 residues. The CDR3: CASSESLVETQYF. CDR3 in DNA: TGTGCCAGCAGTGAATCATTGGTGGAGACCCAGTACTTC.

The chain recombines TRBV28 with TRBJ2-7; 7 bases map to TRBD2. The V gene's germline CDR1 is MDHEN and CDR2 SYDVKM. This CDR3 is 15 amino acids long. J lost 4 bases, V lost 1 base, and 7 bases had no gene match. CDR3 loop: CASSLLGTTAYEQYF. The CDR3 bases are TGTGCCAGCAGTTTATTGGGGACTACAGCTTACGAGCAGTACTTC.

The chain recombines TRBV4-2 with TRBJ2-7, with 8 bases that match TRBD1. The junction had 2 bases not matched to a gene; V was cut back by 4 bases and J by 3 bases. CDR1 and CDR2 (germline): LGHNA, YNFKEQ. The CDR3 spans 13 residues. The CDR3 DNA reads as TGTGCCAGCAGCCGCGACAGGGGCTACGAGCAGTACTTC. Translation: CASSRDRGYEQYF.

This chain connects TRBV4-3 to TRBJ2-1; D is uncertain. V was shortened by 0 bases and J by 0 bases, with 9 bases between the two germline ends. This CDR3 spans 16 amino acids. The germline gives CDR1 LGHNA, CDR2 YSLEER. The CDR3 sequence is CASSQDRRSSYNEQFF. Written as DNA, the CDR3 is TGCGCCAGCAGCCAAGATCGGCGGAGCTCCTACAATGAGCAGTTCTTC.

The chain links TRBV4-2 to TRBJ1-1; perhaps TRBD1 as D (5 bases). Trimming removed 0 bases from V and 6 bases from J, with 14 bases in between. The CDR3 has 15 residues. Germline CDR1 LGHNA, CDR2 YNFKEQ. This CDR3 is CASSQDTPGRAEAFF. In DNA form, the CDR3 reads TGTGCCAGCAGCCAAGATACCCCGGGGCGGGCTGAAGCTTTCTTT.

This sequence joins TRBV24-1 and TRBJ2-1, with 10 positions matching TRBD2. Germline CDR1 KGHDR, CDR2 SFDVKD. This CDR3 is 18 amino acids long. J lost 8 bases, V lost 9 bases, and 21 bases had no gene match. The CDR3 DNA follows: TGTGCCACCCAAGCTTCGGGGGGACTAGCGACGGAGTTGTATGAGCAGTTCTTC. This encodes CATQASGGLATELYEQFF.

DNA for the CDR3: TGTGCCAGCAGTGATAGCGGGAGGGCGTCCCGAGAGACCCAGTACTTC. Translated, it gives CASSDSGRASRETQYF. This chain links TRBV6-1 with TRBJ2-5; 11 bases align to TRBD2. The CDR3 extends over 16 amino acids. The germline gives CDR1 MNHNS, CDR2 SASEGT. The trim removed 3 bases at V and 4 bases at J, leaving 7 bases unmatched.

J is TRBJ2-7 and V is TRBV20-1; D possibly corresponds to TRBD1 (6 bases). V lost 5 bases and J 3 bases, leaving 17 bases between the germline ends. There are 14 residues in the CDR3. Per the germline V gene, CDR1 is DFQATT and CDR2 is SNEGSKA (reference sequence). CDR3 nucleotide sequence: TGCAGTGCTCGTGAAGACGGACAGTACTACGAGCAGTACTTC. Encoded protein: CSAREDGQYYEQYF.

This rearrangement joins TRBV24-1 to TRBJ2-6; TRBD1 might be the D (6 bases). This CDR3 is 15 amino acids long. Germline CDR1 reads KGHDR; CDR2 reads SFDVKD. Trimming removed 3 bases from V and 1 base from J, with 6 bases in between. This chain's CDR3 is CATSDTGSGANVLTF. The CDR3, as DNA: TGTGCCACCAGTGATACAGGGTCTGGGGCCAACGTCCTGACTTTC.

This CDR3 is CASRGRFFEKLFF. The CDR3 region has the DNA TGTGCCAGCCGGGGGAGGTTTTTTGAAAAACTGTTTTTT. The V call is TRBV2, the J call TRBJ1-4, with D possibly TRBD1 on 5 matching bases. The CDR3 totals 13 residues. Trimming cost V 8 bases and J 7 bases, with 14 bases left between them. Germline V gives CDR1 SNHLY, CDR2 FYNNEI.

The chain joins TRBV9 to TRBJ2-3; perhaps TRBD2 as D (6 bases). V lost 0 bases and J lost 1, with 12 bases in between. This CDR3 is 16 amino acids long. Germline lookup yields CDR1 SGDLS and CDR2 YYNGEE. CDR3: CASSVVGGVGTDTQYF. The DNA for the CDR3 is TGTGCCAGCAGCGTAGTCGGGGGAGTTGGCACAGATACGCAGTATTTT. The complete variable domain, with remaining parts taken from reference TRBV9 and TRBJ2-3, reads DSGVTQTPKHLITATGQRVTLRCSPRSGDLSVYWYQQSLDQGLQFLIQYYNGEERAKGNILERFSAQQFPDLHSELNLSSLELGDSALYFCASSVVGGVGTDTQYFGPGTRLTVL.